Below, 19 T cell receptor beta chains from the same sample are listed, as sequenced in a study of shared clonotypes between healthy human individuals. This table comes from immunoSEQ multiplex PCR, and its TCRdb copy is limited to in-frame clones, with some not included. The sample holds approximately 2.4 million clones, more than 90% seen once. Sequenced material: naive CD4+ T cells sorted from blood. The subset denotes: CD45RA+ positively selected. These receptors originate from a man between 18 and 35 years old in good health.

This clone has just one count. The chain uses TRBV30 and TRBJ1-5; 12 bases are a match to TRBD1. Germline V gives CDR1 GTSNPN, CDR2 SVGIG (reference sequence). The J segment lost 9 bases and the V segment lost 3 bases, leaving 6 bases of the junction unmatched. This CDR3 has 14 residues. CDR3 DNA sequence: TGTGCCTGGAGCCGGGACAGGGGGCGGGTGCCCCAGCATTTT. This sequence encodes CAWSRDRGRVPQHF.

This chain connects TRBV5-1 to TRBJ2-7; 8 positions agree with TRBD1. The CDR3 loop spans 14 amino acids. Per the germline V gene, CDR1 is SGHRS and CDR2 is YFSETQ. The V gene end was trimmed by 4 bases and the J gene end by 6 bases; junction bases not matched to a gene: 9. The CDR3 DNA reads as TGCGCCAGCAGCGGGCCGGACAGGGTGGCCGAGCAGTACTTC. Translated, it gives CASSGPDRVAEQYF. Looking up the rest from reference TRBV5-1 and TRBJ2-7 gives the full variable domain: KAGVTQTPRYLIKTRGQQVTLSCSPISGHRSVSWYQQTPGQGLQFLFEYFSETQRNKGNFPGRFSGRQFSNSRSEMNVSTLELGDSALYLCASSGPDRVAEQYFGPGTRLTVT.

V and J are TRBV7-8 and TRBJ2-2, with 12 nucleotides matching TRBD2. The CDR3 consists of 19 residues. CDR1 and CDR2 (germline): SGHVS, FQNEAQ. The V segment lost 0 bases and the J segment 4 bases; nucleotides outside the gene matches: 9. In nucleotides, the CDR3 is TGTGCCAGCAGCTTAGCTCCCCTAGCGGGAGGGCCCGGCACCGGGGAGCTGTTTTTT. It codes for CASSLAPLAGGPGTGELFF.

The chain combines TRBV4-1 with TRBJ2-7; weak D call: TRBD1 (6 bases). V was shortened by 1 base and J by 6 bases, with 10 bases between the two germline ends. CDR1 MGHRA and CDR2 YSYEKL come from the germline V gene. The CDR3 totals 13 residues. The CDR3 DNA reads TGCGCCAGCAGCCAAGTCGGGACACCCGAGCAGTACTTC. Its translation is CASSQVGTPEQYF.

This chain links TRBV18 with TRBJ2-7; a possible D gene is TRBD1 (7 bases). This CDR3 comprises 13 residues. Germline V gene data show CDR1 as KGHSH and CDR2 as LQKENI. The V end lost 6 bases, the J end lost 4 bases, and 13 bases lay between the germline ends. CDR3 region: CASSQGGQYEQYF. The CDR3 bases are TGTGCCAGCTCCCAGGGGGGTCAATACGAGCAGTACTTC.

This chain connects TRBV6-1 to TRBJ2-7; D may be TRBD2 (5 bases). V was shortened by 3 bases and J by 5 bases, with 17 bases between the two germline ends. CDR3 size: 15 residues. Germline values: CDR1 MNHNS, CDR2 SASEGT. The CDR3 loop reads CASSDPMAGGNEQYF. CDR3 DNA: TGTGCCAGCAGTGACCCTATGGCGGGTGGGAACGAGCAGTACTTC.

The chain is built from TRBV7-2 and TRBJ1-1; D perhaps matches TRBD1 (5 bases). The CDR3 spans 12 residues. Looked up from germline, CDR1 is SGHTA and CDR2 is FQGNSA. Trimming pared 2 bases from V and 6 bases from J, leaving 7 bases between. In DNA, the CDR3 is TGTGCCAGCAGCTTAAGGGGTCCTGAAGCTTTCTTT. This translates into CASSLRGPEAFF.

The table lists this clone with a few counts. The CDR3 DNA reads as TGTGCTAGTGGTATCTCTGGCGCAGACTATGGCTACACCTTC. It codes for CASGISGADYGYTF. The rearrangement joins TRBV12-5 to TRBJ1-2; no reliable D call. This CDR3 has 14 residues. The germline CDR1 and CDR2 sequences are LGHNT and FRNRAP. V lost 5 bases and J lost 3, with 13 bases in between. Using reference TRBV12-5 and TRBJ1-2 for the parts outside the CDR3, the full variable domain is DARVTQTPRHKVTEMGQEVTMRCQPILGHNTVFWYRQTMMQGLELLAYFRNRAPLDDSGMPKDRFSAEMPDATLATLKIQPSEPRDSAVYFCASGISGADYGYTFGSGTRLTVV.

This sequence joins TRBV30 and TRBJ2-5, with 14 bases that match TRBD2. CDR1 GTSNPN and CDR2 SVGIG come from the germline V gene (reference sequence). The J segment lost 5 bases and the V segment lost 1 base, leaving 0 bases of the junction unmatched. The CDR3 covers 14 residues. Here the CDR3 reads CAWSGTSGGETQYF. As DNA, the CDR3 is TGTGCCTGGAGTGGGACTAGCGGGGGGGAGACCCAGTACTTC.

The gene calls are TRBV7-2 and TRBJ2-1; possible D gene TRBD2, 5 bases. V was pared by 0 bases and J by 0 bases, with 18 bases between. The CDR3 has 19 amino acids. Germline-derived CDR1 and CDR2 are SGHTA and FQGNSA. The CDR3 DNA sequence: TGTGCCAGCAGCTTAGCGCCTACCTTAGGAGGAAGCTCCTACAATGAGCAGTTCTTC. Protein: CASSLAPTLGGSSYNEQFF.

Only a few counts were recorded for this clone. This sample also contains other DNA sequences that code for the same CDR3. The CDR3 sequence is CASSIRETQYF. CDR3 sequence (DNA): TGTGCCAGTAGTATAAGGGAGACCCAGTACTTC. The genes are TRBV19 and TRBJ2-5; D unresolved. V dropped 2 bases and J dropped 5 bases, with 3 bases sitting between them. From germline, CDR1 is LNHDA and CDR2 SQIVND (reference sequence). There are 11 residues in the CDR3.

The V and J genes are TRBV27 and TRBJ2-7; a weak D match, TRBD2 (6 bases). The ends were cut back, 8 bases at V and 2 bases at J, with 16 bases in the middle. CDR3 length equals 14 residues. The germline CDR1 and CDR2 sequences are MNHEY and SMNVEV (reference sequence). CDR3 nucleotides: TGTGCCAGCCGTACTGGTAGCGGCCCCTACGAGCAGTACTTC. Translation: CASRTGSGPYEQYF.

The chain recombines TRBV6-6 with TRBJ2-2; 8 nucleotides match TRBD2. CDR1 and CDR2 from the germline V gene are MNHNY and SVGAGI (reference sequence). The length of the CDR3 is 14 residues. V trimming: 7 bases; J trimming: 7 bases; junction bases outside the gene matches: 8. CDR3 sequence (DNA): TGTGCCAGCACACTGACTAGCGCAATCGGGGAGCTGTTTTTT. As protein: CASTLTSAIGELFF.

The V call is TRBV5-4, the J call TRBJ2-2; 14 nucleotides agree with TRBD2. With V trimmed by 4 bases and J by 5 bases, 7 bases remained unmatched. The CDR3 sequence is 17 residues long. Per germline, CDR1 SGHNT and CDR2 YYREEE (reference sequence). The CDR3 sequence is CASSPGTSGRGTGELFF. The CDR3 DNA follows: TGTGCCAGCAGCCCTGGGACTAGCGGGAGAGGGACCGGGGAGCTGTTTTTT. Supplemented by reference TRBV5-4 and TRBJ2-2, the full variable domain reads ETGVTQSPTHLIKTRGQQVTLRCSSQSGHNTVSWYQQALGQGPQFIFQYYREEENGRGNFPPRFSGLQFPNYSSELNVNALELDDSALYLCASSPGTSGRGTGELFFGEGSRLTVL.

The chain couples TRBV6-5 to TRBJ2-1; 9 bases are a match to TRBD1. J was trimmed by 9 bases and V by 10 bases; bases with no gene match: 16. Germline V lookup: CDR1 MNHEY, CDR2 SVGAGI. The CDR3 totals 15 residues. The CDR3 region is CAIGYRDRDGGEQFF. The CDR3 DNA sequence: TGTGCCATAGGATACCGGGACAGGGATGGAGGTGAGCAGTTCTTC.

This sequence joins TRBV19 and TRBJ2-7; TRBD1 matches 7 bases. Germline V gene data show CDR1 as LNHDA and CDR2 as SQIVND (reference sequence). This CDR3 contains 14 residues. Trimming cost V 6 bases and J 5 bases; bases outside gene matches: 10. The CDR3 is CASRTRQGNNEQYF. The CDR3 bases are TGTGCCAGTAGAACCAGACAGGGTAACAACGAGCAGTACTTC.

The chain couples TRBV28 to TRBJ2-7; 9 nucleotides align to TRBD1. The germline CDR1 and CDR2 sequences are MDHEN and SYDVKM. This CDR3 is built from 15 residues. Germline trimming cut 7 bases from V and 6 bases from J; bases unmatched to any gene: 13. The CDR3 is CASKTSGTGQAEQYF. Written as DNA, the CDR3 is TGTGCCAGCAAAACCTCCGGGACAGGGCAGGCCGAGCAGTACTTC.

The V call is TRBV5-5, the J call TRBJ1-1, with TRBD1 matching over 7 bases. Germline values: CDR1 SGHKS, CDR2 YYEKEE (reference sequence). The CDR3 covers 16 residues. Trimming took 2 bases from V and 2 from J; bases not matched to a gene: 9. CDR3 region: CASSFLTGEGNTEAFF. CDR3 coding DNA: TGTGCCAGCAGCTTTTTAACAGGGGAGGGAAACACTGAAGCTTTCTTT.

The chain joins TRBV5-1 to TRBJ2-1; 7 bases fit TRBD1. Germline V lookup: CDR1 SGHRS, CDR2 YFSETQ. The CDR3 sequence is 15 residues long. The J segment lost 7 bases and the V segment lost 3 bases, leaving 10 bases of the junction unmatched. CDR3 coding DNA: TGCGCCAGCAGCTCAGACAGGGTGGAATGGAATGAGCAGTTCTTC. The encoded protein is CASSSDRVEWNEQFF.